The present entry profiles one T cell receptor beta chain with its context. Its antigen remains unknown. The sample originates from a study of cytomegalovirus exposure and HLA in healthy donors. General study points: Donors belonging to an Asian-associated ancestry cluster reportedly showed fewer N-insertions in productive TCRs than the roughly 670-donor mean, according to what a later analysis found. Three CMV-associated chains were confirmed in vitro to be specific for CMV antigens.

PCR used 60 Vbeta primers and 13 Jbeta primers. Sequenced by immunoSEQ multiplex PCR; TCRdb stores in-frame clones only, minus some. This sample's clone table lists 150,000 or so clones. Germline V gene data show CDR1 as SGDLS and CDR2 as YYNGEE. J gave up 7 bases and V 6 bases, and 5 bases lay outside the gene matches. This CDR3 has 14 amino acids. The sample consisted of PBMCs. The TCR sequence derives from a woman in her forties or fifties in good health and CMV-seronegative. The chain uses TRBV9 and TRBJ2-1; 12 bases line up with TRBD1. The CDR3 loop reads CASNPGQGANEQFF. CDR3 nucleotides: TGTGCCAGCAACCCGGGACAGGGGGCAAATGAGCAGTTCTTC.